The 30 T cell receptor beta chains given below trace back to one sample, sequenced in a study of blood T cell repertoires in COVID-19. TCRdb's copy holds only in-frame clones and misses some; the assay was immunoSEQ multiplex PCR. Here the sample spans around 300,000 clones, around 87% being singletons. The sample comprised peripheral blood. The receptors were sampled from a woman aged 40 to 50 with COVID-19, enrolled during active disease.

This clone was found once. V usage is TRBV15 and J usage is TRBJ2-7; tentative D call: TRBD2 (7 bases). V lost 3 bases and J 6 bases, leaving 15 bases between the germline ends. Germline V CDR1 and CDR2: LNHNV, YYDKDF (reference sequence). The CDR3 is 14 amino acids. CDR3 amino acids: CATSSRGRAGEQYF. The CDR3 nucleotides read TGTGCCACCAGCAGTAGGGGGAGGGCGGGCGAGCAGTACTTC.

The rearrangement links TRBV19 to TRBJ2-7; D gene ambiguous. V was shortened by 3 bases and J by 2 bases, with 14 bases between the two germline ends. The CDR3 totals 15 residues. Germline loops: CDR1 LNHDA, CDR2 SQIVND (reference sequence). Written as DNA, the CDR3 is TGTGCCAGTAGTATGGTCGGCAGGATGACCTACGAGCAGTACTTC. Protein sequence: CASSMVGRMTYEQYF.

With regard to this clone: The same CDR3 also results from other DNA sequences found in this sample. The genes are TRBV9 and TRBJ1-6; weak D call: TRBD1 (5 bases). Germline V gives CDR1 SGDLS, CDR2 YYNGEE. V lost 1 base and J lost 8, with 7 bases in between. The CDR3 sequence is 13 residues long. The CDR3 protein is CASSVTGDSPLHF. Written as DNA, the CDR3 is TGTGCCAGCAGCGTAACGGGGGATTCACCCCTCCACTTT. The variable domain in full, completed from reference TRBV9 and TRBJ1-6, reads DSGVTQTPKHLITATGQRVTLRCSPRSGDLSVYWYQQSLDQGLQFLIQYYNGEERAKGNILERFSAQQFPDLHSELNLSSLELGDSALYFCASSVTGDSPLHFGNGTRLTVT.

The chain is built from TRBV6-6 and TRBJ1-1, with D unclear. CDR1 is MNHNY, CDR2 SVGAGI, per germline (reference sequence). This CDR3 has 15 residues. Trimming pared 5 bases from V and 5 bases from J, leaving 18 bases between. CDR3 residues: CASSTRAGMGTEAFF. CDR3 coding DNA: TGTGCCAGCAGTACCCGTGCGGGGATGGGAACTGAAGCTTTCTTT.

This sequence joins TRBV7-8 and TRBJ2-2, with D possibly TRBD1 on 5 matching bases. This CDR3 is 17 amino acids long. Trimming took off 2 bases at V and 2 bases at J, with 15 bases between the two ends. Germline CDR1 and CDR2: SGHVS and FQNEAQ. CDR3 sequence reads: CASSLSRDMINTGELFF. For the CDR3, the DNA is TGTGCCAGCAGCTTAAGCAGGGATATGATTAACACCGGGGAGCTGTTTTTT.

The gene calls are TRBV19 and TRBJ1-1; 9 bases match TRBD1. Germline loops: CDR1 LNHDA, CDR2 SQIVND (reference sequence). Trimming at V came to 3 bases and at J to 3 bases, leaving 14 bases not matched to a gene. The length of the CDR3 is 18 residues. The CDR3 loop reads CASSIRAGGTGGDTEAFF. CDR3 sequence (DNA): TGTGCCAGTAGTATCAGGGCGGGGGGAACAGGGGGCGACACTGAAGCTTTCTTT.

The chain employs TRBV28 and TRBJ2-7; D might be TRBD2 (6 bases). Germline assignment: CDR1 MDHEN and CDR2 SYDVKM. Trimming shortened V by 3 bases and J by 5 bases, and 11 bases separated the two germline ends. The CDR3 extends over 13 amino acids. CDR3 residues: CASSLEGRDEQYF. The DNA of the CDR3 is TGTGCCAGCAGTTTGGAGGGGAGAGACGAGCAGTACTTC.

The chain combines TRBV2 with TRBJ1-2; D is possibly TRBD1 (6 bases). Germline V lookup: CDR1 SNHLY, CDR2 FYNNEI. V lost 3 bases and J 6 bases, leaving 14 bases between the germline ends. This CDR3 spans 14 amino acids. The CDR3 DNA is TGTGCCAGCAGTGAGCGGCAGGGGAAGGATGGCTACACCTTC. This sequence encodes CASSERQGKDGYTF.

This clone has more than one count but fewer than ten. Other nucleotide sequences in the sample specify the same CDR3. The chain recombines TRBV5-1 with TRBJ1-2, with 7 bases matching TRBD1. J was trimmed by 0 bases and V by 0 bases; bases with no gene match: 2. From germline, CDR1 is SGHRS and CDR2 YFSETQ. CDR3 length: 15 residues. In DNA form, the CDR3 reads TGCGCCAGCAGCTTGGGCCAGGGGGCTAACTATGGCTACACCTTC. Its translation: CASSLGQGANYGYTF.

The chain employs TRBV30 and TRBJ2-1; 8 bases map to TRBD2. The CDR3 is made up of 12 amino acids. Germline lookup yields CDR1 GTSNPN and CDR2 SVGIG (reference sequence). V was pared by 8 bases and J by 6 bases, with 6 bases of the junction left unmatched. In nucleotides, the CDR3 is TGTGCCGTATCACGGGGGGGCAATGAGCAGTTCTTC. It yields the protein CAVSRGGNEQFF.

V gene TRBV7-3 combines with J gene TRBJ2-4; D gene unclear. CDR3 length equals 15 residues. Germline V CDR1 and CDR2: SGHTA, FQGTGA. V was shortened by 5 bases and J by 8 bases, with 19 bases between the two germline ends. The CDR3 here is CASSPLRGPFHIQYF. For the CDR3, the DNA is TGTGCCAGCAGCCCCCTTAGAGGCCCCTTCCACATTCAGTACTTC.

CDR3 sequence reads: CASSQDTWYNEQFF. DNA of the CDR3: TGTGCCAGCAGCCAAGATACATGGTACAATGAGCAGTTCTTC. The chain recombines TRBV14 with TRBJ2-1; no reliable D call. The CDR3 is made up of 14 amino acids. CDR1 is SGHDN, CDR2 FVKESK, per germline. Trimming removed 0 bases at V and 4 bases at J, with 7 bases between.

This clone was seen just once. The chain uses TRBV24-1 and TRBJ1-1, with no clear D. This CDR3 region has 14 residues. From germline, CDR1 is KGHDR and CDR2 SFDVKD. The germline V and J ends were trimmed by 4 bases and 4 bases, with 12 bases remaining between them. CDR3 amino acids: CATSDPGRGTEAFF. The CDR3 DNA is TGTGCCACCAGTGACCCAGGTCGGGGCACTGAAGCTTTCTTT.

The chain employs TRBV20-1 and TRBJ2-1; possible D gene TRBD2, 5 bases. V lost 7 bases to trimming and J lost 6 bases, with 10 bases between them. Germline lookup yields CDR1 DFQATT and CDR2 SNEGSKA (reference sequence). This CDR3 contains 11 residues. This CDR3 reads CSGGLRNEQFF. DNA for the CDR3: TGCAGTGGAGGACTCCGCAATGAGCAGTTCTTC.

This chain joins TRBV27 and TRBJ2-3, with D tentatively TRBD2 (7 bases). The CDR3 has 13 residues. Germline V lookup: CDR1 MNHEY, CDR2 SMNVEV (reference sequence). The germline V and J ends were trimmed by 0 bases and 9 bases, with 10 bases remaining between them. Here the CDR3 DNA reads TGTGCCAGCAGTTTATCGAGCGGGACAACGCAGTATTTT. It is translated as CASSLSSGTTQYF.

The CDR3 loop reads CASRLGSYNEQFF. The CDR3 DNA reads TGCGCCAGCAGACTTGGCTCCTACAATGAGCAGTTCTTC. The rearrangement joins TRBV10-2 to TRBJ2-1; no definite D call. Germline CDR1 is WSHSY and CDR2 is SAAADI. There are 13 residues in the CDR3. Trimming stripped 6 bases from V and 0 bases from J, with 6 bases between.

V is TRBV27 and J is TRBJ1-2; 8 bases are shared with TRBD1. Per the germline V gene, CDR1 is MNHEY and CDR2 is SMNVEV (reference sequence). After removal of 3 bases from V and 1 base from J, the junction contained 4 bases not matched to a gene. CDR3 length: 15 residues. The CDR3 sequence: CASSFLGQGNYGYTF. In DNA form, the CDR3 reads TGTGCCAGCAGTTTCCTCGGACAGGGTAACTATGGCTACACCTTC.

This clone came up once. The chain has TRBV30 and TRBJ1-1; D is ambiguous. Germline assignment: CDR1 GTSNPN and CDR2 SVGIG (reference sequence). The CDR3 contains 13 residues. Trimming pared 0 bases from V and 3 bases from J, leaving 8 bases between. This CDR3 is CAWSVLEDTEAFF. The DNA of the CDR3 is TGTGCCTGGAGTGTCCTGGAGGACACTGAAGCTTTCTTT.

This chain links TRBV6-1 with TRBJ2-1, with 7 bases that match TRBD1. The ends lost 0 bases at V and 3 bases at J; junction bases unmatched: 5. The CDR3 contains 16 residues. CDR1 is MNHNS and CDR2 is SASEGT in the germline V gene. The CDR3 bases are TGTGCCAGCAGTGAAGCGAGGGGGCCGATCTACAATGAGCAGTTCTTC. Translating gives CASSEARGPIYNEQFF.

The chain couples TRBV6-5 to TRBJ1-2; TRBD1 agrees at 9 bases. V dropped 2 bases and J dropped 7; count of bases not matched to a gene: 11. There are 16 residues in the CDR3. The germline CDR1 and CDR2 sequences are MNHEY and SVGAGI. The CDR3 DNA sequence: TGTGCCAGCAGTTACCTACCGGGACAGGGCCTGTCTGGCTACACCTTC. As protein: CASSYLPGQGLSGYTF.

The rearrangement uses TRBV12-3 or TRBV12-4 and TRBJ1-2, with D hard to call. Trimming left V 5 bases short and J 5 bases short, with 12 bases between. This CDR3 spans 13 amino acids. The CDR3, as DNA: TGTGCCAGCAGTCCAGACAACCCGTATGGCTACACCTTC. Translating gives CASSPDNPYGYTF.

The chain links TRBV24-1 to TRBJ2-5, with no clear D. The CDR3 consists of 16 residues. The germline V gene has CDR1 KGHDR and CDR2 SFDVKD. The V end was cut by 4 bases, the J end by 1 base, with 15 bases between. DNA for the CDR3: TGTGCCACCAGTGACCCCGCACAGCTGGGCCAAGAGACCCAGTACTTC. It specifies CATSDPAQLGQETQYF.

The V call is TRBV2, the J call TRBJ1-3; weak D call: TRBD1 (5 bases). Trimming left V 4 bases short and J 2 bases short, with 12 bases between. There are 15 residues in the CDR3. CDR1 and CDR2 (germline): SNHLY, FYNNEI. This CDR3 is CASSVVRATGNTIYF. The CDR3 DNA reads as TGTGCCAGCAGTGTAGTCAGGGCCACTGGAAACACCATATATTTT. Full variable domain (rest looked up from reference TRBV2 and TRBJ1-3): EPEVTQTPSHQVTQMGQEVILRCVPISNHLYFYWYRQILGQKVEFLVSFYNNEISEKSEIFDDQFSVERPDGSNFTLKIRSTKLEDSAMYFCASSVVRATGNTIYFGEGSWLTVV.

The J gene is TRBJ2-1, the V gene TRBV7-9; 7 positions agree with TRBD2. There are 13 residues in the CDR3. Germline CDR1 SEHNR, CDR2 FQNEAQ (reference sequence). With V trimmed by 6 bases and J by 7 bases, 6 bases remained unmatched. The CDR3 coding sequence is TGTGCCAGCAGTCCGGGGGAGGGGAATGAGCAGTTCTTC. Translating gives CASSPGEGNEQFF.

The chain links TRBV3-1 (or the pseudogene TRBV3-2) to TRBJ2-2; D is possibly TRBD2 (6 bases). V shed 3 bases and J shed 7 bases, with 24 bases lying between them. Per germline, CDR1 LGHDT and CDR2 YNNKEL (reference sequence). There are 18 residues in the CDR3. DNA of the CDR3: TGTGCCAGCAGCCAGGCCCGGGACTCCCCCCGGGGAGGCGGGGAGCTGTTTTTT. Its protein is CASSQARDSPRGGGELFF.

The chain joins TRBV7-2 to TRBJ1-1; 7 bases fit TRBD1. Germline V gives CDR1 SGHTA, CDR2 FQGNSA. This CDR3 spans 14 amino acids. The junction had 5 bases not matched to a gene; V was cut back by 5 bases and J by 2 bases. The CDR3 reads CASSPDRVNTEAFF. The CDR3 region has the DNA TGTGCCAGCAGCCCCGACAGGGTCAACACTGAAGCTTTCTTT.

The chain links TRBV7-2 to TRBJ1-1, with 7 bases identical to TRBD1. This CDR3 has 13 residues. J lost 7 bases, V lost 3 bases, and 5 bases had no gene match. CDR1 is SGHTA and CDR2 is FQGNSA in the germline V gene. The CDR3 DNA reads TGTGCCAGCAGCTTTCTCCGGGACAGTGAAGCTTTCTTT. It is translated as CASSFLRDSEAFF.

Here the CDR3 DNA reads TGTGCCAGCAGCAAGGAGGGGGCCTACACAGATACGCAGTATTTT. This encodes CASSKEGAYTDTQYF. The chain combines TRBV5-4 with TRBJ2-3; D is possibly TRBD1 (7 bases). Germline V gene sequence: CDR1 SGHNT, CDR2 YYREEE (reference sequence). Deletions cut 4 bases from V and 2 bases from J, with 14 bases between. This CDR3 has 15 amino acids. Looking up the rest from reference TRBV5-4 and TRBJ2-3 gives the full variable domain: ETGVTQSPTHLIKTRGQQVTLRCSSQSGHNTVSWYQQALGQGPQFIFQYYREEENGRGNFPPRFSGLQFPNYSSELNVNALELDDSALYLCASSKEGAYTDTQYFGPGTRLTVL.

The chain uses TRBV6-5 and TRBJ2-1; the match to TRBD2 covers 14 bases. Germline assignment: CDR1 MNHEY and CDR2 SVGAGI. The CDR3 is made up of 14 amino acids. J gave up 7 bases and V 6 bases, and 2 bases lay outside the gene matches. The CDR3 DNA reads TGTGCCAGCAGCCGGACTAGCGGGAGGAATGAGCAGTTCTTC. Encoded protein: CASSRTSGRNEQFF.

This clone was observed once. The chain links TRBV2 to TRBJ2-7, with 7 bases fitting TRBD2. Losses at the gene ends were 7 bases for V and 1 base for J; bases not matched to a gene: 7. The CDR3 consists of 14 residues. The germline V gene encodes CDR1 SNHLY and CDR2 FYNNEI. The CDR3 DNA sequence: TGTGCCAGCACCGCTAGCGGAGGGTCCTACGAGCAGTACTTC. Translating it yields CASTASGGSYEQYF.